These T cell receptor beta chains were read from a single sample in a study of lymphopenia after photon versus proton radiotherapy. Sequencing was performed with immunoSEQ multiplex PCR; in TCRdb, only in-frame clones are kept and a portion is missing. The sample includes roughly 22,000 clones, roughly four fifths seen only once; the top ten take 21%. Here the sequenced sample was peripheral blood, taken from a patient treated with proton-based radiotherapy. Every receptor here comes from a woman in her sixties or seventies with pancreatic cancer. Both conserved end residues are part of each CDR3. Only part of the rows carry a size: once, few, many, or a class if the clone is expanded.

clone size	V gene	J gene	CDR3 protein
NA	TRBV11-3	TRBJ1-5	CASGGRGNQPQHF
NA	TRBV11-1	TRBJ2-2	CASSERRDTGELFF
NA	TRBV30	TRBJ2-5	CAWSWTGSAYETQYF
NA	TRBV15	TRBJ1-2	CATSSTGDRWGYTF
NA	TRBV10-3	TRBJ1-1	CAINGQGLNTEAFF
NA	TRBV15	TRBJ2-3	CATSRDRNTQYF
once	TRBV27	TRBJ1-2	CASSLGTGLGFGYTF
NA	TRBV5-4	TRBJ2-5	CASSRPSGQQVQETQYF
NA	TRBV5-1	TRBJ2-7	CASSLTTVEQYF
NA	TRBV11-3	TRBJ2-1	CASSPSSGSYNEQFF
NA	TRBV21-1	TRBJ2-7	CASSKSERSGYEQYF
NA	TRBV19	TRBJ2-3	CASSATDTQYF
NA	TRBV10-3	TRBJ2-5	CAISPGSGRGGETQYF
medium-sized	TRBV5-8	TRBJ2-7	CASSLSAGANEQYF
NA	TRBV12-5	TRBJ2-7	CASGRGLALAEQYF
NA	TRBV19	TRBJ2-7	CASSTIGQPKGGAVYEQYF